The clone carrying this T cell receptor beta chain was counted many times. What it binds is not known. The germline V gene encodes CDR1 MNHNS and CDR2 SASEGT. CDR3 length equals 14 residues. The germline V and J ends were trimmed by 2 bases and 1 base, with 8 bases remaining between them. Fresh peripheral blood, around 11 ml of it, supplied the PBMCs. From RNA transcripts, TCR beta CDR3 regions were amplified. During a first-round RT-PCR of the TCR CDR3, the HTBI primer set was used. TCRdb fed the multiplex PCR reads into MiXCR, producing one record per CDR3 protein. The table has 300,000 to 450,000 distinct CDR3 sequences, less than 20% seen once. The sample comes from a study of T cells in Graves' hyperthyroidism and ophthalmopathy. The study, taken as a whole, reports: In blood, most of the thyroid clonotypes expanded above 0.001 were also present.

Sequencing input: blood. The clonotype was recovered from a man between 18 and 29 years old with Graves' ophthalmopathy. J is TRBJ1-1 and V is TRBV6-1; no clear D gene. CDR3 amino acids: CASSESYGNTEAFF. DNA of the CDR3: TGTGCCAGCAGTGAATCGTACGGGAACACTGAAGCTTTCTTT.